One sample yielded the 7 T cell receptor beta chains listed below, sequenced in a study of blood T cell repertoires in COVID-19. Produced via immunoSEQ multiplex PCR; TCRdb's table is partial and in-frame only. This table has tens of thousands of clones, roughly 79% appearing once. The sample comprised peripheral blood. These receptors were taken from a woman of 80 years or more with acute or convalescent COVID-19.

In DNA form, the CDR3 reads TGTGCCAGCAGCATTAGCGGGAGGACCGGCGAGCAGTACTTC. This encodes CASSISGRTGEQYF. The chain links TRBV7-2 to TRBJ2-7; 10 positions agree with TRBD2. Trimming cost V 5 bases and J 6 bases; bases outside gene matches: 7. This CDR3 region has 14 residues. Germline values: CDR1 SGHTA, CDR2 FQGNSA.

The V gene is TRBV9, the J gene TRBJ2-5; no clear D. The CDR3 is 14 residues long. Looked up from germline, CDR1 is SGDLS and CDR2 is YYNGEE. The ends were cut back, 0 bases at V and 1 base at J, with 7 bases in the middle. CDR3 DNA sequence: TGTGCCAGCAGCGTAGACAGCACCCAAGAGACCCAGTACTTC. It yields the protein CASSVDSTQETQYF.

This clone was detected a few times. CDR3 sequence (DNA): TGTGCCAGCAGCGCGGGGGGAGGCAATCAGCCCCAGCATTTT. It encodes CASSAGGGNQPQHF. This chain connects TRBV9 to TRBJ1-5, with D perhaps matching TRBD1 (5 bases). This CDR3 region has 14 residues. Trimming stripped 3 bases from V and 2 bases from J, with 9 bases between. Germline V gene lookup returns CDR1 SGDLS and CDR2 YYNGEE.

V usage is TRBV12-3 or TRBV12-4 and J usage is TRBJ1-2; 7 positions match TRBD1. The J segment lost 5 bases and the V segment lost 7 bases, leaving 4 bases of the junction unmatched. The CDR3 has 12 amino acids. CDR3 region: CASTRDSYGYTF. The CDR3 nucleotides are TGTGCCAGCACCCGGGACAGTTATGGCTACACCTTC.

The chain carries TRBV5-1 and TRBJ1-5, with 8 bases lining up with TRBD1. The CDR3 has 16 residues. V trimming: 4 bases; J trimming: 4 bases; junction bases outside the gene matches: 10. Germline-derived CDR1 and CDR2 are SGHRS and YFSETQ. The CDR3 spells CASSTEGQAGNQPQHF. The CDR3 region has the DNA TGCGCCAGCAGCACCGAGGGACAGGCTGGGAATCAGCCCCAGCATTTT.

The CDR3 nucleotides read TGTGCCAGCAGCCCAGGGACTAGCGGGATTGGTGAGCAGTTCTTC. As protein: CASSPGTSGIGEQFF. The chain combines TRBV9 with TRBJ2-1, with 13 bases matching TRBD2. Trimming took 4 bases from V and 9 from J; bases not matched to a gene: 7. CDR1 is SGDLS and CDR2 is YYNGEE in the germline V gene. The CDR3 covers 15 residues.

V gene TRBV7-6 combines with J gene TRBJ1-4; 8 nucleotides agree with TRBD1. The germline gives CDR1 SGHVS, CDR2 FNYEAQ. There are 15 residues in the CDR3. With V trimmed by 2 bases and J by 7 bases, 6 bases remained unmatched. CDR3: CASSLRTGRTEKLFF. CDR3 DNA: TGTGCCAGCAGCTTACGGACAGGGAGGACTGAAAAACTGTTTTTT.